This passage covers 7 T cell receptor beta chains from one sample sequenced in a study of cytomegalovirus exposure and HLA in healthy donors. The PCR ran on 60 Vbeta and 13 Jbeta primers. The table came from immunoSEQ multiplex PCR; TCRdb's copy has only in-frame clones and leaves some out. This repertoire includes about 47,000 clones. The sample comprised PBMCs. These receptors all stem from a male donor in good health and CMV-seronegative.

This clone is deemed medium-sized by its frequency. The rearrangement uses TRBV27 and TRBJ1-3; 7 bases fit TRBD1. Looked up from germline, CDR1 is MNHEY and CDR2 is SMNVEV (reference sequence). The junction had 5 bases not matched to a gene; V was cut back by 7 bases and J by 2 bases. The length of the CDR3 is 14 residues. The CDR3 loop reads CASTSTGAGNTIYF. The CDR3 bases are TGTGCCAGCACCTCCACAGGGGCTGGAAACACCATATATTTT.

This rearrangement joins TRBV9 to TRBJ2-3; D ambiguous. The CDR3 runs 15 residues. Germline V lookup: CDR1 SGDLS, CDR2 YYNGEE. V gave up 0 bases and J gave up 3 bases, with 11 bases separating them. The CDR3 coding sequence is TGTGCCAGCAGCGTAGAGAATAGAGAAACAGATACGCAGTATTTT. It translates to CASSVENRETDTQYF.

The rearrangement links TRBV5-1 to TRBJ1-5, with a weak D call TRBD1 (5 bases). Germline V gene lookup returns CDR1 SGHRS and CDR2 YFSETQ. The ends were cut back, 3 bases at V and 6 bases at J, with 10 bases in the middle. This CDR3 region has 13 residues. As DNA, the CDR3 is TGCGCCAGCAGCTCCGAAGGGGCTCAGCCCCAGCATTTT. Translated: CASSSEGAQPQHF. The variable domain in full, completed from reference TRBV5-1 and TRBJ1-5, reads KAGVTQTPRYLIKTRGQQVTLSCSPISGHRSVSWYQQTPGQGLQFLFEYFSETQRNKGNFPGRFSGRQFSNSRSEMNVSTLELGDSALYLCASSSEGAQPQHFGDGTRLSIL.

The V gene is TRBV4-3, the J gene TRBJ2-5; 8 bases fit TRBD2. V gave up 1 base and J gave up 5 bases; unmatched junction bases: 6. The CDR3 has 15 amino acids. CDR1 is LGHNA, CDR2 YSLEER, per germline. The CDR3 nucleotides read TGCGCCAGCAGCCAAGGGGCGGGGGGAGTGGAGACCCAGTACTTC. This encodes CASSQGAGGVETQYF.

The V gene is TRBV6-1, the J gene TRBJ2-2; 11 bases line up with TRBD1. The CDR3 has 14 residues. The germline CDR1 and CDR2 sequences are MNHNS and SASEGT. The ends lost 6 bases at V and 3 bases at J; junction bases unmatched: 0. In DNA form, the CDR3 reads TGTGCCAGCAGGGGACAGGGGGACACCGGGGAGCTGTTTTTT. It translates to CASRGQGDTGELFF.

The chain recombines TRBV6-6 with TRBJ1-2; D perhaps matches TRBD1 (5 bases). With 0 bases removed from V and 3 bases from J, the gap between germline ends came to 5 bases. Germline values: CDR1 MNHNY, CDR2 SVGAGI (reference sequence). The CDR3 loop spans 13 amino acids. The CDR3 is CASSYSGDYGYTF. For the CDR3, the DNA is TGTGCCAGCAGTTACTCAGGGGACTATGGCTACACCTTC.

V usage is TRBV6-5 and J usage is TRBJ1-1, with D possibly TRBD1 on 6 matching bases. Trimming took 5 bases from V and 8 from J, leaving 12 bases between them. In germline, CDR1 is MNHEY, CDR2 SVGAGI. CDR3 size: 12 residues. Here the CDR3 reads CASSGVGTEAFF. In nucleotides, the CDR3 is TGTGCCAGCAGTGGGGTTGGGACAGAAGCTTTCTTT.